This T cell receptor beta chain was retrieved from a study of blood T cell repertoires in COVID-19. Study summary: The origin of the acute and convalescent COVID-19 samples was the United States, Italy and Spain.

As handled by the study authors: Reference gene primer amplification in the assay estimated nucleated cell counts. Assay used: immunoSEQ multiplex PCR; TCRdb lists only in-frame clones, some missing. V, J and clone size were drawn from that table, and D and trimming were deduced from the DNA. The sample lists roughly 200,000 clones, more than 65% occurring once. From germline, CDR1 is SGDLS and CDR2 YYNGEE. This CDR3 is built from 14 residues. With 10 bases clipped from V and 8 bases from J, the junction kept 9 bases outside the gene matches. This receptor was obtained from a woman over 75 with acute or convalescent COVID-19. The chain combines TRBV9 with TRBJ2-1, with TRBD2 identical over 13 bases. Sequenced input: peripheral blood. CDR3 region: CAGSPGLAGDEQFF. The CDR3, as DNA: TGTGCCGGGTCCCCCGGACTAGCGGGAGATGAGCAGTTCTTC.